This TCR beta chain was documented in a study of OX40 agonist ivuxolimab in advanced cancers. For the wider study: Ivuxolimab was an agonistic, fully human IgG2 monoclonal antibody directed against OX40 (CD134), a costimulatory receptor. Intravenous ivuxolimab was administered to patients every 2 weeks at six dose levels: 0.01, 0.1, 0.3, 1.5, 3 and 10 mg/kg. The purpose of peripheral TCRbeta sequencing was to test whether ivuxolimab changed TCR sequence diversity and led to clonal T-cell expansion. The paper covers the monotherapy dose-escalation part of the phase I ivuxolimab trial, which included N = 52 patients. Partial responses occurred in three dose-escalation patients: two with cutaneous melanoma and one with hepatocellular carcinoma. Patients were allowed to have had prior anti-PD-1, anti-PD-L1 or anti-CTLA-4 therapy, and 40% of the dose-escalation patients had previously received checkpoint inhibitors. In the dose-escalation cohort, 70% to 85% of patients were male, and the mean age was around 65 years with a range of roughly 23 to 79. Among the approximately 54 dose-escalation patients, about 20 had hepatocellular carcinoma, roughly 15 melanoma, 9 renal cell carcinoma and 9 head and neck cancer.

As for this clone: There is no known antigen for this receptor. No base qualities exist here, and no much larger clone lies one base off it.

For sequencing of the TCRbeta CDR3 region, genomic DNA was extracted from the sorted cells. The immunoSEQ Assay was used for sequencing of TCRbeta CDR3 regions. Not all clones reach the TCRdb copy of this immuneACCESS table, which keeps in-frame sequences only. Checked studies attribute under half of the gap to unresolved V genes and leave the rest unexplained. This sample lists more than 65,000 clones; approximately 85% were detected once. Of the sample, about a sixth falls within the top ten clones. The trim is 3 bases for V and 0 bases for J, with a gap of 9 bases between the germline ends. Including cysteine and phenylalanine, the CDR3 has 15 amino acids. Here the CDR3 DNA is all that survives: 45 bases in frame from base 1. The germline V gene gives CDR1 as KGHSH and CDR2 as LQKENI. Here is what the overall study found, with its caveats: In partial responders in the 0.1-3.0 mg/kg groups, normalized peripheral clonal expansion was found to be among the lowest, especially among CD8+ T cells. After ivuxolimab, CD8+ T cells had more expanded clones than CD4+ T cells on average. At doses of 0.1 to 3.0 mg/kg, clonal expansion of both CD4+ and CD8+ blood T cells was observed from baseline to week 6. The antigen specificity of the peripheral T cells that underwent clonal expansion was not determined. Low levels of normalized T-cell clonal expansion were also seen in some nonresponding patients.

The trial excluded patients who had a history of autoimmune disease or who were on systemic immunosuppression. Peripheral blood for TCR sequencing was collected from all dose cohorts at baseline, on cycle 4 day 1, and on cycle 7 day 1. The samples were drawn from a first-in-human, open-label, multicenter phase I dose-escalation trial of ivuxolimab. Adults with locally advanced or metastatic melanoma, renal cell, hepatocellular, or head and neck squamous cell carcinoma were enrolled in the trial. Before TCR sequencing, CD4+ and CD8+ T cells were separately sorted from peripheral blood. The sequence was collected from an adult with an advanced solid tumor such as melanoma, head and neck, liver or kidney cancer. The V and J genes are TRBV18 and TRBJ1-5; a tentative D call is TRBD1 (5 bases match). The source was CD4+ or CD8+ T cells sorted from blood, collected in a trial of the OX40 agonist ivuxolimab. For the CDR3, the sequence is CASSPNQGSNQPQHF. The DNA sequence is as follows: TGTGCCAGCTCACCGAATCAGGGTAGCAATCAGCCCCAGCATTTT.